This T cell receptor beta chain was recorded in a study of CD8+ T cells in alopecia areata. Study summary: Tofacitinib exposure lasted 6 to 18 months, followed by 6 months off drug. Scoring treated patients' severity relied on the percentage of scalp area affected.

The treatment here: oral pan-JAK inhibitor, 5-10 mg twice daily. Alopecia areata patients provided lesional scalp punch biopsies and peripheral blood. cDNA serving as the sequencing template came from extracted, reverse transcribed RNA. Produced via immunoSEQ multiplex PCR; TCRdb's table is partial and in-frame only. The sample lists 87,000 or so clones, about 70% occurring once. The V gene lost 0 bases and the J gene lost 3 bases, with 6 bases spanning the gap. CDR1 and CDR2 from the germline V gene are SGHRS and YFSETQ. This CDR3 is 14 amino acids long. The receptor comes from a human donor with alopecia areata. The source was CD8+ T cells sorted from blood, collected at roughly week 45, from a patient treated with tofacitinib. This chain links TRBV5-1 with TRBJ2-2; no clear D gene. The CDR3 here is CASSLVADTGELFF. Written as DNA, the CDR3 is TGCGCCAGCAGCTTGGTCGCGGACACCGGGGAGCTGTTTTTT. The whole variable domain, remainder taken from reference TRBV5-1 and TRBJ2-2, is KAGVTQTPRYLIKTRGQQVTLSCSPISGHRSVSWYQQTPGQGLQFLFEYFSETQRNKGNFPGRFSGRQFSNSRSEMNVSTLELGDSALYLCASSLVADTGELFFGEGSRLTVL.